Below, 23 T cell receptor beta chains from the same sample are listed, as sequenced in a study of metastatic and nonmetastatic thyroid tumors (dated by TCRdb to 2019 to 2021). The library relied on PCR. The sequencer listed for this sample is Illumina HiSeq 4000. The public reads were reanalyzed by TCRdb: fastp trimming at Q25, MiXCR alignment, in-frame beta chains only. For this sample there are over 55,000 clones; less than 30% appear just once. The ten largest clonotypes hold more than 15% of the sample. No patient had received any treatment before thyroid surgery. Material for sequencing was blood. These receptors all stem from a female donor with papillary thyroid cancer or a benign thyroid nodule (not recorded which). Some clones in this sample may be carry-over from other donors' samples.

For the CDR3, the DNA is TGCGCCAGCAGCTCGGACGAAGGGACAGGGAATCTAGCCAAAAACATTCAGTACTTC. This codes for CASSSDEGTGNLAKNIQYF. The chain is built from TRBV5-1 and TRBJ2-4, with 9 bases lining up with TRBD1. Unmatched junction bases numbered 13, after V lost 3 bases and J lost 0 bases. Germline V CDR1 and CDR2: SGHRS, YFSETQ. This CDR3 spans 19 amino acids. The variable domain in full, completed from reference TRBV5-1 and TRBJ2-4, reads KAGVTQTPRYLIKTRGQQVTLSCSPISGHRSVSWYQQTPGQGLQFLFEYFSETQRNKGNFPGRFSGRQFSNSRSEMNVSTLELGDSALYLCASSSDEGTGNLAKNIQYFGAGTRLSVL.

This rearrangement joins TRBV9 to TRBJ2-2; weak D call: TRBD2 (6 bases). The CDR3 is 16 amino acids. V gave up 0 bases and J gave up 3 bases, with 12 bases separating them. Looked up from germline, CDR1 is SGDLS and CDR2 is YYNGEE. The CDR3 loop reads CASSVDWDSHTGELFF. DNA of the CDR3: TGTGCCAGCAGCGTAGATTGGGACTCCCACACCGGGGAGCTGTTTTTT.

By sample fraction, this clone is medium-sized. V is TRBV9 and J is TRBJ2-1; 10 bases align to TRBD2. J gave up 8 bases and V 3 bases, and 8 bases lay outside the gene matches. This CDR3 spans 15 amino acids. From germline, CDR1 is SGDLS and CDR2 YYNGEE. The CDR3 DNA reads as TGTGCCAGCAGCGATAGCGGGAGGAAGGAGGATGAGCAGTTCTTC. It yields the protein CASSDSGRKEDEQFF. The whole variable domain, filled in from reference TRBV9 and TRBJ2-1, reads DSGVTQTPKHLITATGQRVTLRCSPRSGDLSVYWYQQSLDQGLQFLIQYYNGEERAKGNILERFSAQQFPDLHSELNLSSLELGDSALYFCASSDSGRKEDEQFFGPGTRLTVL.

This clone was observed a few times. The V call is TRBV6-6, the J call TRBJ2-7; weak D call: TRBD1 (6 bases). The CDR3 is 16 residues long. The germline V and J ends were trimmed by 2 bases and 5 bases, with 19 bases remaining between them. Germline V gene data show CDR1 as MNHNY and CDR2 as SVGAGI (reference sequence). CDR3 amino acids: CASSYPGAGKIHEQYF. As DNA, the CDR3 is TGTGCCAGCAGTTACCCAGGGGCCGGGAAAATCCACGAGCAGTACTTC.

This clone is medium-sized within its sample. V gene TRBV28 combines with J gene TRBJ1-2; D remains unclear. V was cut by 7 bases and J by 9 bases, with 18 bases left in between. The germline CDR1 and CDR2 sequences are MDHEN and SYDVKM. The CDR3 contains 13 residues. The CDR3 sequence: CASTRPTADRYTF. The DNA for the CDR3 is TGTGCCAGCACCCGTCCGACGGCAGATCGCTACACCTTC.

This clone was counted between two and nine times. This chain connects TRBV10-1 to TRBJ2-1; 11 nucleotides match TRBD2. The V gene end was trimmed by 6 bases and the J gene end by 5 bases; junction bases not matched to a gene: 9. CDR1 is WNHNN and CDR2 is SYGVQD in the germline V gene (reference sequence). The CDR3 loop spans 16 amino acids. The CDR3 sequence: CASRPGLAANNNEQFF. Written as DNA, the CDR3 is TGCGCCAGCAGGCCGGGACTAGCGGCCAACAACAATGAGCAGTTCTTC.

This clone has a handful of counts. The V call is TRBV10-3, the J call TRBJ1-1; 8 nucleotides agree with TRBD1. With V trimmed by 8 bases and J by 1 base, 9 bases remained unmatched. This CDR3 has 15 residues. Germline CDR1 ENHRY, CDR2 SYGVKD. The CDR3 is CAIGQGQGENTEAFF. In nucleotides, the CDR3 is TGTGCCATCGGGCAAGGACAGGGCGAGAACACTGAAGCTTTCTTT.

The table lists this clone with a count of one. The gene calls are TRBV11-1 and TRBJ2-3, with 7 bases lining up with TRBD2. This CDR3 has 16 residues. Germline CDR1 reads SGHAT; CDR2 reads FQDESV (reference sequence). V was pared by 1 base and J by 0 bases, with 4 bases of the junction left unmatched. In nucleotides, the CDR3 is TGTGCCAGCAGCTTAGGGCTAGCGGCTAGCACAGATACGCAGTATTTT. The encoded protein is CASSLGLAASTDTQYF.

This clone came up a few times. The chain uses TRBV27 and TRBJ1-2; D is unclear. Germline CDR1 and CDR2: MNHEY and SMNVEV (reference sequence). The length of the CDR3 is 9 residues. Trimming stripped 11 bases from V and 8 bases from J, with 9 bases between. The CDR3 sequence: CAVAEGYTF. The CDR3 DNA reads TGTGCCGTCGCGGAGGGCTACACCTTC.

The chain couples TRBV19 to TRBJ1-5; TRBD1 might be the D (6 bases). Germline loops: CDR1 LNHDA, CDR2 SQIVND (reference sequence). The CDR3 sequence is 13 residues long. V gave up 7 bases and J gave up 8 bases, with 15 bases separating them. The CDR3 DNA sequence: TGTGCCAGTAACCAAAACAGGGTTGAGCCCCAGCATTTT. It specifies CASNQNRVEPQHF.

Turning to this clone: One end of the junction does not line up with germline, which may come from a read error. The CDR3 loop is CASIEALKGQLRPYEQYF. CDR3 sequence (DNA): TGTGCCAGCATTGAAGCGCTTAAGGGACAACTCAGACCCTACGAGCAGTACTTC. V is TRBV6-1 and J is TRBJ2-7, with D perhaps TRBD1 (6 bases). This CDR3 comprises 18 residues. CDR1 and CDR2 (germline): MNHNS, SASEGT.

In regard to this clone: The sample contains more than one DNA sequence encoding this CDR3. The chain recombines TRBV11-3 with TRBJ2-7, with D unresolved. CDR3 length: 16 residues. Germline V gives CDR1 SGHNT, CDR2 YENEEA. The V end lost 5 bases, the J end lost 0 bases, and 17 bases lay between the germline ends. The CDR3, as DNA: TGTGCCAGCAGCCCCCCCGGTTTAGAAGACTCCTACGAGCAGTACTTC. Protein: CASSPPGLEDSYEQYF. The variable domain in full, completed from reference TRBV11-3 and TRBJ2-7, reads EAGVVQSPRYKIIEKKQPVAFWCNPISGHNTLYWYLQNLGQGPELLIRYENEEAVDDSQLPKDRFSAERLKGVDSTLKIQPAELGDSAVYLCASSPPGLEDSYEQYFGPGTRLTVT.

The CDR3 sequence is CASSSPGQTYEQYF. The CDR3 bases are TGTGCCAGCAGTTCGCCGGGACAGACCTACGAGCAGTACTTC. The J gene is TRBJ2-7, the V gene TRBV28; 7 positions match TRBD1. CDR1 and CDR2 (germline): MDHEN, SYDVKM. The CDR3 has 14 amino acids. Losses at the gene ends were 4 bases for V and 2 bases for J; bases not matched to a gene: 5.

J is TRBJ2-1 and V is TRBV6-1, with D possibly matching TRBD1 (5 bases). The CDR3 spans 12 residues. CDR1 is MNHNS and CDR2 is SASEGT in the germline V gene. Trimming removed 7 bases from V and 2 bases from J, with 6 bases in between. The DNA of the CDR3 is TGTGCCAGCAAGGGGACCTACAATGAGCAGTTCTTC. This sequence encodes CASKGTYNEQFF.

The CDR3 spells CASSSSGSGSYNEQFF. CDR3 in DNA: TGTGCCAGCAGTTCGAGCGGGAGTGGGTCCTACAATGAGCAGTTCTTC. This sequence joins TRBV6-1 and TRBJ2-1; 8 bases fit TRBD2. After removal of 5 bases from V and 1 base from J, the junction contained 7 bases not matched to a gene. CDR1 is MNHNS, CDR2 SASEGT, per germline. This CDR3 contains 16 residues.

This clone is termed medium-sized. The rearrangement uses TRBV6-2 or TRBV6-3 and TRBJ2-2; D is uncertain. The germline gives CDR1 MNHEY, CDR2 SVGEGT. The CDR3 runs 12 residues. V was trimmed by 11 bases and J by 4 bases, leaving 11 bases between them. The CDR3 bases are TGTGCCGGCCGGAAAGGCACCGGGGAGCTGTTTTTT. Translation gives CAGRKGTGELFF.

The rearrangement links TRBV6-4 to TRBJ2-1, with TRBD2 identical over 12 bases. The CDR3 runs to 15 residues. Trimming took 6 bases from V and 0 from J; bases not matched to a gene: 0. Germline V gives CDR1 MRHNA, CDR2 SNTAGT. The CDR3 sequence is CASRTSGGSYNEQFF. For the CDR3, the DNA is TGTGCCAGCAGGACTAGCGGGGGCTCCTACAATGAGCAGTTCTTC.

This clone was observed a handful of times. In DNA form, the CDR3 reads TGTGCCAGCAGTAGGGGACAGCTTTATCAGCCCCAGCATTTT. As protein: CASSRGQLYQPQHF. The rearrangement joins TRBV12-3 or TRBV12-4 to TRBJ1-5, with TRBD1 identical over 7 bases. The V segment lost 5 bases and the J segment 5 bases; nucleotides outside the gene matches: 6. The length of the CDR3 is 14 residues.

The chain recombines TRBV24-1 with TRBJ2-7, with D perhaps matching TRBD2 (5 bases). Trimming left V 4 bases short and J 8 bases short, with 8 bases between. This CDR3 contains 11 residues. CDR1 and CDR2 from the germline V gene are KGHDR and SFDVKD. The CDR3 region has the DNA TGTGCCACCAGTGAGGGAGTACAGCAGTACTTC. This codes for CATSEGVQQYF.

This chain links TRBV20-1 with TRBJ1-2; 7 bases align to TRBD1. This CDR3 comprises 13 residues. Per the germline V gene, CDR1 is DFQATT and CDR2 is SNEGSKA (reference sequence). Germline trimming cut 5 bases from V and 4 bases from J; bases unmatched to any gene: 7. The CDR3 sequence: CSALDRAPYGYTF. The CDR3 coding sequence is TGCAGTGCTCTTGACAGGGCCCCCTATGGCTACACCTTC.

This clone was detected only a few times. This sequence joins TRBV6-1 and TRBJ1-1; D ambiguous. V lost 7 bases and J 7 bases, leaving 13 bases between the germline ends. The CDR3 runs 12 residues. Germline CDR1 is MNHNS and CDR2 is SASEGT. The CDR3 region is CASIGVGNEAFF. The CDR3 DNA reads TGTGCCAGCATTGGGGTGGGGAATGAAGCTTTCTTT.

The gene calls are TRBV7-2 and TRBJ2-2; 9 bases align to TRBD2. Trimming took 5 bases from V and 8 from J; bases not matched to a gene: 6. Germline V CDR1 and CDR2: SGHTA, FQGNSA. The CDR3 contains 14 residues. The CDR3 region is CASSIPAGGGELFF. In nucleotides, the CDR3 is TGTGCCAGCAGCATCCCAGCGGGAGGTGGGGAGCTGTTTTTT.

This clone has a handful of counts. The J gene is TRBJ2-3, the V gene TRBV27; 11 positions match TRBD2. After removal of 2 bases from V and 3 bases from J, the junction contained 10 bases not matched to a gene. Germline CDR1 reads MNHEY; CDR2 reads SMNVEV (reference sequence). This CDR3 is built from 18 residues. CDR3 in amino acids: CASSLGVLAGDLTDTQYF. The DNA of the CDR3 is TGTGCCAGCAGTTTAGGTGTACTAGCGGGAGATCTGACAGATACGCAGTATTTT.